Below, 24 T cell receptor beta chains from the same sample are listed, as sequenced in a study of blood T cell repertoires in COVID-19. This table comes from immunoSEQ multiplex PCR, and its TCRdb copy is limited to in-frame clones, with some not included. Of roughly 200,000 clones in the sample, about 85% were seen once. Sequencing was carried out using peripheral blood. All receptors derive from a woman of 80 years or more with COVID-19, enrolled during active disease.

The V gene is TRBV19, the J gene TRBJ1-1, with a possible D match to TRBD1 (5 bases). This CDR3 spans 14 amino acids. The V gene's germline CDR1 is LNHDA and CDR2 SQIVND (reference sequence). The V end was cut by 3 bases, the J end by 3 bases, with 11 bases between. CDR3 sequence (DNA): TGTGCCAGTAGTATCGTCCGCAGGGACACTGAAGCTTTCTTT. The encoded protein is CASSIVRRDTEAFF.

The table lists this clone with a count of one. CDR3 bases: TGTGCCACCAGTGATTTCAGACACAACTATGGCTACACCTTC. Protein: CATSDFRHNYGYTF. The chain has TRBV24-1 and TRBJ1-2; D gene unclear. The CDR3 is 14 amino acids. The ends were cut back, 1 base at V and 2 bases at J, with 7 bases in the middle. Germline loops: CDR1 KGHDR, CDR2 SFDVKD.

This clone was detected only once. This CDR3 reads CASSPGQTYTEAFF. CDR3 nucleotide sequence: TGTGCCAGCAGTCCGGGACAGACCTACACTGAAGCTTTCTTT. The chain combines TRBV6-2 or TRBV6-3 with TRBJ1-1; 7 nucleotides line up with TRBD1. J lost 3 bases, V lost 5 bases, and 6 bases had no gene match. The CDR3 consists of 14 residues. Germline CDR1 reads MNHEY; CDR2 reads SVGEGT.

V usage is TRBV5-1 and J usage is TRBJ2-2; 9 nucleotides align to TRBD1. V trimming: 3 bases; J trimming: 5 bases; junction bases outside the gene matches: 5. The germline V gene has CDR1 SGHRS and CDR2 YFSETQ. This CDR3 has 15 residues. The CDR3 region is CASSSGQGGTGELFF. In DNA, the CDR3 is TGCGCCAGCAGCTCGGGACAGGGCGGGACCGGGGAGCTGTTTTTT.

This rearrangement joins TRBV28 to TRBJ2-3; TRBD2 is a possible D gene (6 bases). V lost 8 bases and J 11 bases, leaving 26 bases between the germline ends. Germline V lookup: CDR1 MDHEN, CDR2 SYDVKM. The CDR3 is 15 amino acids. The CDR3 loop reads CASLTQRRDSPQQYF. CDR3 DNA sequence: TGTGCCAGCCTGACACAACGCCGGGACTCCCCTCAGCAGTATTTT.

The V gene is TRBV5-8, the J gene TRBJ1-4; TRBD1 is a possible D gene (6 bases). This CDR3 region has 15 residues. Trimming pared 2 bases from V and 4 bases from J, leaving 12 bases between. Germline V gene lookup returns CDR1 SGHTS and CDR2 YDEGEE. Written as DNA, the CDR3 is TGTGCCAGCAGCTTCCCTACAGGGAGTAATGAAAAACTGTTTTTT. Translated: CASSFPTGSNEKLFF.

The chain is built from TRBV9 and TRBJ1-2, with a tentative D call TRBD1 (5 bases). Germline V gene data show CDR1 as SGDLS and CDR2 as YYNGEE. The CDR3 contains 13 residues. V was shortened by 4 bases and J by 8 bases, with 15 bases between the two germline ends. CDR3 amino acids: CASSPVGRGGYTF. The DNA for the CDR3 is TGTGCCAGCAGCCCCGTTGGGAGGGGAGGCTACACCTTC.

The rearrangement joins TRBV6-5 to TRBJ1-2; possibly TRBD1 for D (5 bases). The V end was cut by 8 bases, the J end by 8 bases, with 21 bases between. The CDR3 covers 14 residues. Germline CDR1 and CDR2: MNHEY and SVGAGI. CDR3 nucleotides: TGTGCCAGCGGGGGAGACCGGGGGGTGATGGGCTACACCTTC. This gives the protein CASGGDRGVMGYTF.

CDR3 amino acids: CASSSDREGEKLFF. Here the CDR3 DNA reads TGTGCCAGCAGCTCGGACAGGGAAGGTGAAAAACTGTTTTTT. This chain links TRBV11-3 with TRBJ1-4; TRBD1 agrees at 8 bases. V trimming: 4 bases; J trimming: 7 bases; junction bases outside the gene matches: 5. This CDR3 spans 14 amino acids. Germline-derived CDR1 and CDR2 are SGHNT and YENEEA.

The chain recombines TRBV5-1 with TRBJ2-3; D unresolved. Looked up from germline, CDR1 is SGHRS and CDR2 is YFSETQ. This CDR3 region has 13 residues. V gave up 5 bases and J gave up 2 bases, with 9 bases separating them. DNA of the CDR3: TGCGCCAGCAGTAACGGAGTCACAGATACGCAGTATTTT. Its protein product is CASSNGVTDTQYF.

This chain connects TRBV5-1 to TRBJ2-7, with 7 positions matching TRBD1. With V trimmed by 4 bases and J by 6 bases, 10 bases remained unmatched. CDR3 length: 14 amino acids. Germline V gene data show CDR1 as SGHRS and CDR2 as YFSETQ. CDR3: CASSIPGQLGEQYF. The DNA of the CDR3 is TGCGCCAGCAGCATACCGGGACAGTTGGGCGAGCAGTACTTC.

The chain recombines TRBV6-5 with TRBJ1-2; D possibly corresponds to TRBD1 (5 bases). Trimming pared 8 bases from V and 7 bases from J, leaving 17 bases between. The CDR3 loop spans 13 amino acids. Germline CDR1 is MNHEY and CDR2 is SVGAGI. CDR3 coding DNA: TGTGCCAGCGCTTCCATAGGGGATCTTGGCTACACCTTC. It codes for CASASIGDLGYTF.

The chain has TRBV2 and TRBJ2-1; 10 bases are a match to TRBD2. CDR1 is SNHLY, CDR2 FYNNEI, per germline. V trimming: 6 bases; J trimming: 0 bases; junction bases outside the gene matches: 5. CDR3 length: 16 residues. The CDR3 DNA is TGTGCCAGCAGCATTAGCGGGGGGACCTCCTACAATGAGCAGTTCTTC. Translation: CASSISGGTSYNEQFF.

The chain uses TRBV12-3 or TRBV12-4 and TRBJ1-1; 7 nucleotides align to TRBD1. V gave up 6 bases and J gave up 7 bases; unmatched junction bases: 8. The CDR3 consists of 13 residues. The CDR3 here is CASSPGQPYEAFF. CDR3 DNA sequence: TGTGCCAGCAGCCCGGGACAGCCTTATGAAGCTTTCTTT.

J is TRBJ1-3 and V is TRBV29-1, with D hard to call. The CDR3 sequence is 11 residues long. The ends were cut back, 7 bases at V and 0 bases at J, with 4 bases in the middle. Per the germline V gene, CDR1 is SQVTM and CDR2 is ANQGSEA. CDR3: CSANSGNTIYF. The CDR3 nucleotides are TGCAGCGCCAACTCTGGAAACACCATATATTTT.

The genes are TRBV5-4 and TRBJ2-2; D remains ambiguous. CDR3 length equals 15 residues. Germline V gene lookup returns CDR1 SGHNT and CDR2 YYREEE (reference sequence). V was cut by 0 bases and J by 3 bases, with 9 bases left in between. CDR3 nucleotide sequence: TGTGCCAGCAGCTTGGCTTACGGAGACACCGGGGAGCTGTTTTTT. Translation gives CASSLAYGDTGELFF. The whole variable domain, filled in from reference TRBV5-4 and TRBJ2-2, reads ETGVTQSPTHLIKTRGQQVTLRCSSQSGHNTVSWYQQALGQGPQFIFQYYREEENGRGNFPPRFSGLQFPNYSSELNVNALELDDSALYLCASSLAYGDTGELFFGEGSRLTVL.

The chain uses TRBV10-3 and TRBJ1-1; D not certain. The CDR3 totals 11 residues. V gave up 10 bases and J gave up 3 bases, with 9 bases separating them. Germline CDR1 is ENHRY and CDR2 is SYGVKD. In DNA form, the CDR3 reads TGTGCCACCGGGTGGTACACTGAAGCTTTCTTT. This translates into CATGWYTEAFF.

J is TRBJ1-1 and V is TRBV5-5; weak D call: TRBD1 (5 bases). CDR3 length: 14 amino acids. Germline V gene data show CDR1 as SGHKS and CDR2 as YYEKEE (reference sequence). Trimming pared 4 bases from V and 1 base from J, leaving 11 bases between. The CDR3 reads CASSRAGENTEAFF. The CDR3 nucleotides read TGTGCCAGCAGCCGGGCGGGGGAGAACACTGAAGCTTTCTTT.

The V gene is TRBV11-2, the J gene TRBJ1-4; D perhaps matches TRBD1 (6 bases). V lost 2 bases and J lost 7, with 14 bases in between. The CDR3 consists of 15 residues. CDR1 SGHAT and CDR2 FQNNGV come from the germline V gene. CDR3 sequence: CASSLQGLGSEKLFF. The CDR3, as DNA: TGTGCCAGCAGCTTACAGGGGCTTGGGAGTGAAAAACTGTTTTTT.

V usage is TRBV5-1 and J usage is TRBJ2-5, with TRBD1 matching over 8 bases. The germline gives CDR1 SGHRS, CDR2 YFSETQ. The trim removed 3 bases at V and 5 bases at J, leaving 12 bases unmatched. CDR3 size: 16 residues. The CDR3 region has the DNA TGCGCCAGCAGCTCGGGTCCGGGACAGGCTAGGGAGACCCAGTACTTC. It encodes CASSSGPGQARETQYF.

V usage is TRBV29-1 and J usage is TRBJ2-1; 7 bases agree with TRBD2. The germline V gene has CDR1 SQVTM and CDR2 ANQGSEA. This CDR3 has 11 residues. The ends lost 4 bases at V and 8 bases at J; junction bases unmatched: 2. CDR3 sequence (DNA): TGCAGCGTTGTCCGGGGGGATGAGCAGTTCTTC. Protein: CSVVRGDEQFF.

This clone appeared a single time. This chain uses TRBV11-2 with TRBJ1-1, with a weak D call TRBD1 (5 bases). The V and J ends lost 7 bases and 2 bases respectively, with 14 bases between them. Germline loops: CDR1 SGHAT, CDR2 FQNNGV. CDR3 size: 14 residues. In DNA form, the CDR3 reads TGTGCCAGCACGCCCACCGACAGAAACACTGAAGCTTTCTTT. Amino acid sequence: CASTPTDRNTEAFF.

This chain joins TRBV28 and TRBJ1-1, with D maybe TRBD1 (5 bases). The CDR3 contains 16 residues. Looked up from germline, CDR1 is MDHEN and CDR2 is SYDVKM. The V gene lost 3 bases and the J gene lost 3 bases, with 17 bases spanning the gap. CDR3 protein: CASSFPAGGVDTEAFF. The CDR3 nucleotides are TGTGCCAGCAGTTTTCCGGCGGGAGGGGTGGACACTGAAGCTTTCTTT.

The chain uses TRBV7-9 and TRBJ2-7; 9 bases match TRBD1. V trimming: 5 bases; J trimming: 7 bases; junction bases outside the gene matches: 9. CDR1 is SEHNR and CDR2 is FQNEAQ in the germline V gene (reference sequence). The CDR3 has 14 amino acids. CDR3 DNA: TGTGCCAGCAGCCCCGACGGGACAGGGCGAGAGCAGTACTTC. Translating it yields CASSPDGTGREQYF.